The 27 T cell receptor beta chains reported below all come from one sample, sequenced in a study of Ad26.COV2.S vaccination and SARS-CoV-2 variants. Regarding treatment: some 20 received Ad26.COV2.S at low or high dose, single or two shots; about 5 received placebo; per-sample allocation not given. Sampling happened 63 days after the first vaccine or placebo injection. The method was immunoSEQ multiplex PCR; TCRdb's version includes in-frame clones alone and lacks a portion of them. Of about 320,000 clones listed, around 84% are singletons. The input for sequencing was peripheral blood, taken in a trial of Ad26.COV2.S vaccine versus placebo. These receptors were collected from a person aged 18-60 years who received the Ad26.COV2.S COVID-19 vaccine or a placebo.

The V and J genes are TRBV27 and TRBJ2-7, with D tentatively TRBD1 (6 bases). Looked up from germline, CDR1 is MNHEY and CDR2 is SMNVEV (reference sequence). The CDR3 has 16 residues. V was shortened by 8 bases and J by 5 bases, with 25 bases between the two germline ends. CDR3 DNA: TGTGCCAGCCGCGCCCGGATGGGACAATTTTGGGACGAGCAGTACTTC. Protein sequence: CASRARMGQFWDEQYF.

J is TRBJ2-7 and V is TRBV14, with 13 bases identical to TRBD2. The CDR3 length is 16 residues. Germline values: CDR1 SGHDN, CDR2 FVKESK. V lost 4 bases, J lost 1 base, and 4 bases stayed unmatched. The CDR3 DNA reads TGTGCCAGCAGCCCCGCGGGACTAGCGGGATCCTACGAGCAGTACTTC. Translation gives CASSPAGLAGSYEQYF.

The chain employs TRBV7-6 and TRBJ2-7; D perhaps matches TRBD1 (5 bases). V dropped 1 base and J dropped 6 bases, with 13 bases sitting between them. Germline lookup yields CDR1 SGHVS and CDR2 FNYEAQ. The CDR3 loop spans 14 amino acids. The CDR3 bases are TGTGCCAGCAGCTTAGGGTCGACAGTAAGCGAGCAGTACTTC. Protein sequence: CASSLGSTVSEQYF.

The chain combines TRBV19 with TRBJ1-2; 8 nucleotides line up with TRBD1. This CDR3 is built from 15 residues. The V segment lost 4 bases and the J segment 5 bases; nucleotides outside the gene matches: 9. Germline CDR1 is LNHDA and CDR2 is SQIVND (reference sequence). CDR3 loop: CASSTQGAIGYGYTF. Here the CDR3 DNA reads TGTGCCAGTAGTACCCAGGGGGCTATTGGTTATGGCTACACCTTC. The full variable domain, its missing parts supplied by reference TRBV19 and TRBJ1-2, is DGGITQSPKYLFRKEGQNVTLSCEQNLNHDAMYWYRQDPGQGLRLIYYSQIVNDFQKGDIAEGYSVSREKKESFPLTVTSAQKNPTAFYLCASSTQGAIGYGYTFGSGTRLTVV.

This chain joins TRBV3-1 (or the pseudogene TRBV3-2) and TRBJ1-1, with D possibly TRBD1 on 5 matching bases. The CDR3 runs 14 residues. The germline V gene has CDR1 LGHDT and CDR2 YNNKEL (reference sequence). The V and J ends lost 1 base and 9 bases respectively, with 15 bases between them. The CDR3 DNA reads as TGTGCCAGCAGCCAAGCGGGGGGAGTCGAGAAAGCTTTCTTT. Amino acids: CASSQAGGVEKAFF.

The chain is built from TRBV5-1 and TRBJ1-2, with unresolved D. Germline loops: CDR1 SGHRS, CDR2 YFSETQ. The CDR3 is 14 amino acids. The germline V and J ends were trimmed by 2 bases and 6 bases, with 14 bases remaining between them. The chain's CDR3 is CASSFGLVGDGYTF. The CDR3, as DNA: TGCGCCAGCAGCTTCGGGCTGGTTGGGGATGGCTACACCTTC.

J is TRBJ2-1 and V is TRBV9; possibly TRBD2 for D (7 bases). V was pared by 7 bases and J by 0 bases, with 20 bases between. CDR1 SGDLS and CDR2 YYNGEE come from the germline V gene. CDR3 length: 17 residues. CDR3 nucleotides: TGTGCCAGCCCAAAAAGGGGGGGACTGAGCTCCTACAATGAGCAGTTCTTC. Translated, it gives CASPKRGGLSSYNEQFF.

In DNA, the CDR3 is TGTGCCAGCAGCCTACGGATAGACACTGAAGCTTTCTTT. The encoded protein is CASSLRIDTEAFF. The V gene is TRBV6-5, the J gene TRBJ1-1; D remains ambiguous. With 6 bases removed from V and 3 bases from J, the gap between germline ends came to 11 bases. Per germline, CDR1 MNHEY and CDR2 SVGAGI. The CDR3 has 13 amino acids.

This clone occurred a few times. The V gene is TRBV7-2, the J gene TRBJ2-2, with 11 bases lining up with TRBD2. The CDR3 consists of 16 residues. CDR1 and CDR2 (germline): SGHTA, FQGNSA. The junction had 2 bases not matched to a gene; V was cut back by 5 bases and J by 0 bases. The CDR3, as DNA: TGTGCCAGCAGCGTTAGCGGGGGGGCGAACACCGGGGAGCTGTTTTTT. It encodes CASSVSGGANTGELFF.

The chain is built from TRBV7-2 and TRBJ2-2; TRBD2 matches at 10 bases. Germline lookup yields CDR1 SGHTA and CDR2 FQGNSA. This CDR3 region has 14 residues. J gave up 5 bases and V 7 bases, and 4 bases lay outside the gene matches. In nucleotides, the CDR3 is TGTGCCAGCACCGTTAGCGGGGGGACCGGGGAGCTGTTTTTT. It is translated as CASTVSGGTGELFF.

The chain couples TRBV14 to TRBJ2-5; a possible D gene is TRBD2 (5 bases). The CDR3 consists of 15 residues. Germline-derived CDR1 and CDR2 are SGHDN and FVKESK. Trimming pared 3 bases from V and 5 bases from J, leaving 16 bases between. CDR3 coding DNA: TGTGCCAGCAGCCAGGGGAGATATCGAGCGGAGACCCAGTACTTC. It codes for CASSQGRYRAETQYF.

The chain employs TRBV18 and TRBJ1-2, with 12 nucleotides matching TRBD1. Germline loops: CDR1 KGHSH, CDR2 LQKENI. With V trimmed by 8 bases and J by 8 bases, 12 bases remained unmatched. The CDR3 contains 15 residues. CDR3: CASATRDRGHGGYTF. The CDR3 bases are TGTGCCAGCGCCACCAGGGACAGGGGGCATGGAGGCTACACCTTC.

The chain employs TRBV7-9 and TRBJ1-4, with D unclear. Looked up from germline, CDR1 is SEHNR and CDR2 is FQNEAQ (reference sequence). Trimming pared 5 bases from V and 2 bases from J, leaving 12 bases between. The CDR3 spans 15 residues. CDR3 loop: CASSRTRATNEKLFF. The CDR3 DNA is TGTGCCAGCAGCCGGACGAGGGCGACTAATGAAAAACTGTTTTTT.

This clone was observed once. The genes are TRBV30 and TRBJ1-1; possibly TRBD1 for D (5 bases). The germline gives CDR1 GTSNPN, CDR2 SVGIG (reference sequence). The CDR3 loop spans 13 amino acids. V lost 7 bases and J lost 0, with 12 bases in between. In nucleotides, the CDR3 is TGTGCCTCGGGACCGAGTTTGAACACTGAAGCTTTCTTT. Its protein product is CASGPSLNTEAFF.

The chain has TRBV6-1 and TRBJ1-3, with a tentative D call TRBD1 (5 bases). The CDR3 has 16 amino acids. Deletions cut 3 bases from V and 1 base from J, with 13 bases between. Germline V gives CDR1 MNHNS, CDR2 SASEGT. The CDR3 DNA reads TGTGCCAGCAGTGAGGGGCCAGTTAGATCTGGAAACACCATATATTTT. Amino acids: CASSEGPVRSGNTIYF.

The rearrangement links TRBV10-3 to TRBJ1-1; D ambiguous. The CDR3 runs 15 residues. Per germline, CDR1 ENHRY and CDR2 SYGVKD. The V end was cut by 8 bases, the J end by 1 base, with 17 bases between. CDR3 region: CAIATPGHGNTEAFF. CDR3 sequence (DNA): TGTGCCATCGCCACCCCGGGCCATGGGAACACTGAAGCTTTCTTT.

The rearrangement uses TRBV12-3 or TRBV12-4 and TRBJ1-2, with no clear D. The CDR3 covers 12 residues. With 3 bases removed from V and 5 bases from J, the gap between germline ends came to 7 bases. In DNA, the CDR3 is TGTGCCAGCAGTTTGAGACAATATGGCTACACCTTC. Amino acid sequence: CASSLRQYGYTF.

The V and J genes are TRBV18 and TRBJ1-1; D remains ambiguous. Germline CDR1 is KGHSH and CDR2 is LQKENI. V lost 1 base, J lost 0 bases, and 9 bases lay in between. The CDR3 spans 15 residues. CDR3 region: CASSPLPALNTEAFF. CDR3 bases: TGTGCCAGCTCACCACTTCCAGCTTTGAACACTGAAGCTTTCTTT.

The V and J genes are TRBV5-1 and TRBJ1-5; TRBD1 matches 10 bases. This CDR3 region has 14 residues. The V segment lost 5 bases and the J segment 6 bases; nucleotides outside the gene matches: 5. Germline V gene data show CDR1 as SGHRS and CDR2 as YFSETQ. The CDR3 nucleotides read TGCGCCAGCAGTTCCGGACAGGGGGGTCAGCCCCAGCATTTT. Amino acid sequence: CASSSGQGGQPQHF.

This clone was detected only once. This rearrangement joins TRBV9 to TRBJ2-2; TRBD1 aligns across 8 bases. V lost 1 base to trimming and J lost 6 bases; unmatched junction nucleotides: 8. In germline, CDR1 is SGDLS, CDR2 YYNGEE. There are 16 residues in the CDR3. As DNA, the CDR3 is TGTGCCAGCAGCGTAACAGGCAGGGGGCACGCCGGGGAGCTGTTTTTT. Translating gives CASSVTGRGHAGELFF.

This clone was recorded once. The CDR3 region is CASSQEAAGLAYEQYF. CDR3 bases: TGCGCCAGCAGCCAAGAAGCCGCCGGCCTTGCCTACGAGCAGTACTTC. The V gene is TRBV4-3, the J gene TRBJ2-7, with unresolved D. Trimming took 0 bases from V and 2 from J, leaving 14 bases between them. Germline values: CDR1 LGHNA, CDR2 YSLEER. The CDR3 spans 16 residues.

This clone was observed a few times. CDR3 DNA: TGCGCCAGCTCCGGGACAGGGGGCGAAGCTTTCTTT. This translates into CASSGTGGEAFF. The V gene is TRBV4-1, the J gene TRBJ1-1, with TRBD1 identical over 12 bases. The germline V gene encodes CDR1 MGHRA and CDR2 YSYEKL. The trim removed 8 bases at V and 8 bases at J, leaving 3 bases unmatched. The CDR3 has 12 amino acids.

The chain combines TRBV2 with TRBJ2-7; D not certain. CDR1 and CDR2 (germline): SNHLY, FYNNEI. The CDR3 sequence is 11 residues long. The V end lost 5 bases, the J end lost 4 bases, and 6 bases lay between the germline ends. This chain's CDR3 is CASSQQYEQYF. In DNA, the CDR3 is TGTGCCAGCAGTCAGCAGTACGAGCAGTACTTC.

In regard to this clone: One junction end disagrees with the germline gene, perhaps due to a read error. The chain uses TRBV20-1 and TRBJ1-1; D unclear. CDR3 length equals 11 residues. Germline assignment: CDR1 DFQATT and CDR2 SNEGSKA (reference sequence). For the CDR3, the DNA is TGCAGTGCTAGGGAACGGGTCCTACGAATCTTT. Residues: CSARERVLRIF.

The chain uses TRBV5-4 and TRBJ1-6; the D gene is possibly TRBD1 (5 bases). The germline gives CDR1 SGHNT, CDR2 YYREEE (reference sequence). V was pared by 4 bases and J by 6 bases, with 11 bases between. This CDR3 is 14 amino acids long. CDR3 region: CASSIDSANSPLHF. The CDR3 DNA follows: TGTGCCAGCAGCATAGACAGCGCTAATTCACCCCTCCACTTT.

The chain is built from TRBV11-1 and TRBJ2-7; D is unresolved. Germline V gene sequence: CDR1 SGHAT, CDR2 FQDESV (reference sequence). V dropped 1 base and J dropped 0 bases, with 10 bases sitting between them. This CDR3 has 15 amino acids. CDR3 residues: CASSLEALGSYEQYF. CDR3 nucleotides: TGTGCCAGCAGCTTAGAGGCACTTGGCTCCTACGAGCAGTACTTC.

J is TRBJ2-7 and V is TRBV27; 7 positions agree with TRBD1. V trimming: 3 bases; J trimming: 2 bases; junction bases outside the gene matches: 4. This CDR3 region has 14 residues. Germline values: CDR1 MNHEY, CDR2 SMNVEV (reference sequence). In DNA, the CDR3 is TGTGCCAGCAGTTTCCGGGACAGACCCTACGAGCAGTACTTC. Translation gives CASSFRDRPYEQYF.